The sequence of this TCR beta chain was determined in a study of human T cells and chemical hapten exposure. Regarding the study as a whole: Sensitization with DPC brought no change to TCRs above 1 in 1000 in frequency.

The time point is: pre-sensitization, week 0. The treatment denotes: therapeutic diphenylcyclopropenone sensitization with weekly scalp DPC. This clonotype was seen a few times. Its antigen is as yet unknown. In the original processing: Samples contained a median of roughly 100,000 TCRs, with a range of about 23,224 to 750,000. Via MiXCR, TCRdb re-called the RACE reads, giving one row per CDR3 protein. V and J calls and clone size were set by TCRdb, not the authors. The sample holds 300,000 to 400,000 distinct CDR3 sequences, 4.5% to 6% seen once. CDR1 is SGHVS and CDR2 is FNYEAQ in the germline V gene. CDR3 length equals 13 residues. V lost 7 bases, J lost 7 bases, and 2 bases stayed unmatched.

Sequences were derived from whole blood, sampled in connection with sensitization to the hapten diphenylcyclopropenone (DPC). This TCR was recovered from a woman in her 50s with alopecia areata. Some clones in this sample may be carry-over from other donors' samples. The genes are TRBV7-6 and TRBJ2-7; 15 bases are a match to TRBD2. As DNA, the CDR3 is TGTGCCAGCACCGGGACTAGCGGGAGGGAGCAGTACTTC. Translation: CASTGTSGREQYF.